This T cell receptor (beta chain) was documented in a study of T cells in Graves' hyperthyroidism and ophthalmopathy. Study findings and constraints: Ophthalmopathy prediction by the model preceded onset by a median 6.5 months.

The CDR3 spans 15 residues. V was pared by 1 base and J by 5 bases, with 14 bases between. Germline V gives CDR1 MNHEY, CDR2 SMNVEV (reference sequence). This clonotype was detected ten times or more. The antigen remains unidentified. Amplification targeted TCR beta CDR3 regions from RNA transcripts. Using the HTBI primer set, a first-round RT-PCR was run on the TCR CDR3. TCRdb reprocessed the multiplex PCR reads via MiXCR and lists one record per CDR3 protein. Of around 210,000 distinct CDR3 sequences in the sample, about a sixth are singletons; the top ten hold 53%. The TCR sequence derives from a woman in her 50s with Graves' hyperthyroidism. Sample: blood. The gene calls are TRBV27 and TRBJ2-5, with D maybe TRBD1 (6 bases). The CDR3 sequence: CASSLFQGQEETQYF. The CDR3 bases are TGTGCCAGCAGTTTATTTCAGGGACAAGAGGAGACCCAGTACTTC.